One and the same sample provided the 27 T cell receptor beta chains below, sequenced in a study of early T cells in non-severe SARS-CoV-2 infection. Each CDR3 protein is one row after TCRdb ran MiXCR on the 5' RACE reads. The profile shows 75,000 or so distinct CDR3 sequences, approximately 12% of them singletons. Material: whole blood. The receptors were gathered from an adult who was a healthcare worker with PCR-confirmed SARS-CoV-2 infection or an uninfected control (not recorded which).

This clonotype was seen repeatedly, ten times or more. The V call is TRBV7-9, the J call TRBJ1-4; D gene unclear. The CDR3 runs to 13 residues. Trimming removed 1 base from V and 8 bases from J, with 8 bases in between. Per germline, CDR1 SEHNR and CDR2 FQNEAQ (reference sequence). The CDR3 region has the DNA TGTGCCAGCAGCTTAGGACCAAGGGAAAAACTGTTTTTT. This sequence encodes CASSLGPREKLFF. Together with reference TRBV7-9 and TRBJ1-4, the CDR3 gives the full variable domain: DTGVSQNPRHKITKRGQNVTFRCDPISEHNRLYWYRQTLGQGPEFLTYFQNEAQLEKSRLLSDRFSAERPKGSFSTLEIQRTEQGDSAMYLCASSLGPREKLFFGSGTQLSVL.

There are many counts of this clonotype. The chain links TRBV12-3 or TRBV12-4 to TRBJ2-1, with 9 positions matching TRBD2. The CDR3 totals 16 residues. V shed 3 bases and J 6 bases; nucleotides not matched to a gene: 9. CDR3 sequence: CASSLISGLAFNEQFF. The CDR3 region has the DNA TGTGCCAGCAGTTTGATTTCGGGACTAGCCTTCAATGAGCAGTTCTTC.

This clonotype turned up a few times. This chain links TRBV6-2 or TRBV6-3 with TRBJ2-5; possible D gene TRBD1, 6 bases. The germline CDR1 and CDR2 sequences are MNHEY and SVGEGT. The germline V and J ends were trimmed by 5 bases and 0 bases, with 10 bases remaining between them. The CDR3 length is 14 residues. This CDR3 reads CASSLDRYQETQYF. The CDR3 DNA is TGTGCCAGCAGTCTAGACAGGTACCAAGAGACCCAGTACTTC.

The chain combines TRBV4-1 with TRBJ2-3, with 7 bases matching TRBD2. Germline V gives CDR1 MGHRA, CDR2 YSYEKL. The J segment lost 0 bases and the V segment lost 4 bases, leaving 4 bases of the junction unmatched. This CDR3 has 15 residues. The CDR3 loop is CASSRLAASTDTQYF. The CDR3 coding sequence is TGCGCCAGCAGCCGCCTAGCGGCAAGCACAGATACGCAGTATTTT.

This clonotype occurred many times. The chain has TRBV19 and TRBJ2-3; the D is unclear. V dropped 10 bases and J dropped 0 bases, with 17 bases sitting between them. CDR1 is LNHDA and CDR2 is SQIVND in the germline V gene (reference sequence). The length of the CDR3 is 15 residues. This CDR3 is CATSPARPSTDTQYF. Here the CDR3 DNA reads TGTGCCACCTCTCCGGCCAGACCTAGCACAGATACGCAGTATTTT.

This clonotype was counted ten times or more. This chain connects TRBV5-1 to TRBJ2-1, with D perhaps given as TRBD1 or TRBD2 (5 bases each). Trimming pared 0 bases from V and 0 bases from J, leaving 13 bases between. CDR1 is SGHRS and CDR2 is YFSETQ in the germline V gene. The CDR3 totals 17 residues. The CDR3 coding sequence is TGCGCCAGCAGCTTGGCGAGGGGCGGAAGCTCCTACAATGAGCAGTTCTTC. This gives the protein CASSLARGGSSYNEQFF.

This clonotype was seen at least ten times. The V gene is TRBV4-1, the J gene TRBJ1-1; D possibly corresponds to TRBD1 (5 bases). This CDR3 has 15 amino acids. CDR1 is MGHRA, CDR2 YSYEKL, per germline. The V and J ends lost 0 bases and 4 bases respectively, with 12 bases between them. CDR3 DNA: TGCGCCAGCAGCCAAGAGGTAGGGGAGGGCACTGAAGCTTTCTTT. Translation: CASSQEVGEGTEAFF.

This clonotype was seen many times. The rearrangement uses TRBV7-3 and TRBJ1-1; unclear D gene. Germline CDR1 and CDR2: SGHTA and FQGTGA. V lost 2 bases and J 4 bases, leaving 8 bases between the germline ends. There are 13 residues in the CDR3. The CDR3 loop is CASSLDSGTEAFF. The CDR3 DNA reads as TGTGCCAGCAGCTTAGACTCGGGCACTGAAGCTTTCTTT.

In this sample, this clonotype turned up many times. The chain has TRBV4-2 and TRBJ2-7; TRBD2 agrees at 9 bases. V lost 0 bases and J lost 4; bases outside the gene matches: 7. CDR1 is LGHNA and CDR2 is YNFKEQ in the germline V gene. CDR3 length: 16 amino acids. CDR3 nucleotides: TGTGCCAGCAGCCAAGACGGTTCCCTAGCGGGGTACGAGCAGTACTTC. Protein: CASSQDGSLAGYEQYF.

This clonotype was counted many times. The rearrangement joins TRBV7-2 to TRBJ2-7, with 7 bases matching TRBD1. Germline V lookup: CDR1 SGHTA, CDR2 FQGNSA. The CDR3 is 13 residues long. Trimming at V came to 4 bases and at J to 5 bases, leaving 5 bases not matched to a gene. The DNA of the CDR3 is TGTGCCAGCAGCTCCTCGACAGGGAACGAGCAGTACTTC. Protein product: CASSSSTGNEQYF.

CDR3 nucleotides: TGTGCCAGCAGGCCAATGACAGATTCCTACGAGCAGTACTTC. It specifies CASRPMTDSYEQYF. The chain combines TRBV13 with TRBJ2-7, with D possibly matching TRBD1 (5 bases). Looked up from germline, CDR1 is PRHDT and CDR2 is FYEKMQ (reference sequence). This CDR3 has 14 residues. Trimming pared 6 bases from V and 1 base from J, leaving 13 bases between.

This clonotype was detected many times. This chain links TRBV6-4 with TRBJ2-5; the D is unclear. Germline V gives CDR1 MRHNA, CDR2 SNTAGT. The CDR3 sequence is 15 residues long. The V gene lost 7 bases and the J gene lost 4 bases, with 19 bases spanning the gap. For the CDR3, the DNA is TGTGCCAGCACCCGACGGCCCGTGCAAGGAGAGACCCAGTACTTC. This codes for CASTRRPVQGETQYF.

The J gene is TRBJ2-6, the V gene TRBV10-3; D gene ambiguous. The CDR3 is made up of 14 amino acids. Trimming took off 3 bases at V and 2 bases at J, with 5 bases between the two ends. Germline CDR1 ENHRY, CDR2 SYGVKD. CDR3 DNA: TGTGCCATCAGTGACAGAGCTGGGGCCAACGTCCTGACTTTC. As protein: CAISDRAGANVLTF.

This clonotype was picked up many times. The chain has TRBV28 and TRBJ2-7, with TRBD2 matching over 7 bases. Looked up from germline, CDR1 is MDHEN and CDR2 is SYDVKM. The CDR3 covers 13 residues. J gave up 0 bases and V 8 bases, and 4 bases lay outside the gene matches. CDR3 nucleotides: TGTGCCAGCGGTGGCGGGAGCTCCTACGAGCAGTACTTC. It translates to CASGGGSSYEQYF.

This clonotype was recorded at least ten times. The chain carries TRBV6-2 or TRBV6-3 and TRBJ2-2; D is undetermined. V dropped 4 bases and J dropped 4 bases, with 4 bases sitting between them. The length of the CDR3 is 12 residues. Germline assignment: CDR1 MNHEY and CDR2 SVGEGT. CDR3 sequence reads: CASSLGTGELFF. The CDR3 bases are TGTGCCAGCAGTTTGGGCACCGGGGAGCTGTTTTTT.

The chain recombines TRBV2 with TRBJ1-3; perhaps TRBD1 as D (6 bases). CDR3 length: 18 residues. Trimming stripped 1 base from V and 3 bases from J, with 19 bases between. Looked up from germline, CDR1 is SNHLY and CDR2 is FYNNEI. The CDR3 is CASSEVFWEQGDGNTIYF. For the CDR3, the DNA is TGTGCCAGCAGTGAAGTGTTTTGGGAACAGGGAGATGGAAACACCATATATTTT.

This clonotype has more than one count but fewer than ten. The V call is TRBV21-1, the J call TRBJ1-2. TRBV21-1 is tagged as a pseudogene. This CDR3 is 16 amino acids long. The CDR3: CASSIRHGRANYGYTF. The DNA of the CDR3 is TGTGCCAGCAGCATACGACATGGGAGGGCCAACTATGGCTACACCTTC.

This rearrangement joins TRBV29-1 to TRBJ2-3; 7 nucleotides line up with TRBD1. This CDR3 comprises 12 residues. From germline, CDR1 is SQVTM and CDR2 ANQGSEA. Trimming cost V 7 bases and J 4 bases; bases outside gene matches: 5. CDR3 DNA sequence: TGCAGCGCCGGGACAGTTCCAGATACGCAGTATTTT. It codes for CSAGTVPDTQYF.

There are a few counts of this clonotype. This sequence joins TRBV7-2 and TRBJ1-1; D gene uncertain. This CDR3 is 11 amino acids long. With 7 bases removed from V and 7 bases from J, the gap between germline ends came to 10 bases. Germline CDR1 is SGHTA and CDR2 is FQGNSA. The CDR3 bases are TGTGCCAGCATCCGGGCCCTTGAAGCTTTCTTT. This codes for CASIRALEAFF.

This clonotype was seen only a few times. CDR3 loop: CASRQSGFHANEQFF. The CDR3 DNA follows: TGTGCCAGCAGACAGTCAGGGTTCCACGCCAATGAGCAGTTCTTC. V gene TRBV14 combines with J gene TRBJ2-1, with D possibly being TRBD1 (5 bases). V lost 6 bases to trimming and J lost 6 bases, with 18 bases between them. This CDR3 has 15 residues. Germline V gives CDR1 SGHDN, CDR2 FVKESK.

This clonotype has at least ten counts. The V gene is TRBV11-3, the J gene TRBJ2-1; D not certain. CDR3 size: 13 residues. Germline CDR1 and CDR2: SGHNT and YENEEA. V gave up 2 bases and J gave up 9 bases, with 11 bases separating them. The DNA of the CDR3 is TGTGCCAGCAGCTTATCCCCCGTAACTGAGCAGTTCTTC. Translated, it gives CASSLSPVTEQFF.

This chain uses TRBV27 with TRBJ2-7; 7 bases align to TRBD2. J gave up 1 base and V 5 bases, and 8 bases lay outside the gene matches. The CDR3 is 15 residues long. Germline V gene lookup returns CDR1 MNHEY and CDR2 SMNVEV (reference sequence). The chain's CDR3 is CASSPLSGASYEQYF. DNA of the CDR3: TGTGCCAGCAGTCCCCTAAGCGGGGCTTCCTACGAGCAGTACTTC.

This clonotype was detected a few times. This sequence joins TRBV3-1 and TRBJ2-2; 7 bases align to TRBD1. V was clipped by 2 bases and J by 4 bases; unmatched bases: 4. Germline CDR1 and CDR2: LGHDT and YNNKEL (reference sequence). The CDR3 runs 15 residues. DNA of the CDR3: TGTGCCAGCAGCCAACGACAGGGTAGCACCGGGGAGCTGTTTTTT. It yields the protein CASSQRQGSTGELFF. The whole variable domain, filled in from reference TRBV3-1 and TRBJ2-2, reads DTAVSQTPKYLVTQMGNDKSIKCEQNLGHDTMYWYKQDSKKFLKIMFSYNNKELIINETVPNRFSPKSPDKAHLNLHINSLELGDSAVYFCASSQRQGSTGELFFGEGSRLTVL.

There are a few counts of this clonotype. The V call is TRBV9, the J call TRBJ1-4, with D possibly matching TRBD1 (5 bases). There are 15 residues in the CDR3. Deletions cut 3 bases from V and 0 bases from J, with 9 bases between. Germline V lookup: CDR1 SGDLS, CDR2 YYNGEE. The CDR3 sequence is CASSDDRATNEKLFF. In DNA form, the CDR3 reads TGTGCCAGCAGCGACGACAGAGCAACTAATGAAAAACTGTTTTTT.

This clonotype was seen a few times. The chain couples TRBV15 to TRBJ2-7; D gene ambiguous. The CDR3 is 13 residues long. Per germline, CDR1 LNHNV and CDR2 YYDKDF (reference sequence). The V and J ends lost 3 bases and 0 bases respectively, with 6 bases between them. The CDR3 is CATSSRASYEQYF. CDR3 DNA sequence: TGTGCCACCAGCAGCCGGGCCTCCTACGAGCAGTACTTC.

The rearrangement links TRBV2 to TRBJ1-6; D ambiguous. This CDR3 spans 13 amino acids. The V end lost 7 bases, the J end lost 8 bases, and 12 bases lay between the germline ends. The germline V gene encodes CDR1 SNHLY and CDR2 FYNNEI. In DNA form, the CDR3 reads TGTGCCAGCAAATTGGAAGGAGATTCACCCCTCCACTTT. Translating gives CASKLEGDSPLHF.

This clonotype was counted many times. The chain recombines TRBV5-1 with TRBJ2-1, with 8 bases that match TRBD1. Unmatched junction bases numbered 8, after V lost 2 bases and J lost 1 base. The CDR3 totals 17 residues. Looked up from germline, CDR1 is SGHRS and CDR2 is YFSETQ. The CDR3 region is CASSLGQGSVSYNEQFF. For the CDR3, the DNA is TGCGCCAGCAGCTTAGGACAGGGTTCTGTGTCCTACAATGAGCAGTTCTTC.